These 30 T cell receptor beta chains were sequenced from one sample in a study of a mutant IDH1 vaccine in newly diagnosed glioma. No antigen is known for these receptors. As to time point: week 47, end of study. Each dose of the vaccine consisted of 300 ug of mutant IDH1 20-mer peptide, with topical imiquimod. Libraries were prepared by immunoSEQ multiplex PCR; TCRdb keeps only in-frame clonotypes and omits some of them. The sample has nearly 25,000 clones; 82% are singletons. This material consisted of PBMCs, taken from a glioma patient whose treatment included an IDH1 peptide vaccine. The receptors were sampled from a man aged 40-50 years with glioma. Some clones in this sample may be carry-over from other donors' samples.

V and J are TRBV18 and TRBJ1-4, with D tentatively TRBD1 (5 bases). The V end was cut by 6 bases, the J end by 4 bases, with 12 bases between. This CDR3 comprises 14 residues. Germline CDR1 reads KGHSH; CDR2 reads LQKENI. CDR3 amino acids: CASSLSQGNEKLFF. The CDR3 nucleotides are TGTGCCAGCTCCCTATCTCAGGGTAATGAAAAACTGTTTTTT.

This rearrangement joins TRBV10-2 to TRBJ2-7, with D unclear. The germline V gene has CDR1 WSHSY and CDR2 SAAADI. V was shortened by 3 bases and J by 2 bases, with 20 bases between the two germline ends. This CDR3 comprises 17 residues. The CDR3 loop reads CASSEDSAVQRPYEQYF. In DNA, the CDR3 is TGCGCCAGCAGTGAAGATTCTGCGGTACAGCGACCCTACGAGCAGTACTTC.

This chain connects TRBV10-3 to TRBJ1-2; 7 bases are a match to TRBD1. Germline CDR1 ENHRY, CDR2 SYGVKD. The length of the CDR3 is 13 residues. J was trimmed by 6 bases and V by 6 bases; bases with no gene match: 7. The CDR3 protein is CAIRGTDDDGYTF. As DNA, the CDR3 is TGTGCCATCAGGGGGACAGACGACGATGGCTACACCTTC.

The chain recombines TRBV5-1 with TRBJ2-3; D remains ambiguous. Germline assignment: CDR1 SGHRS and CDR2 YFSETQ. This CDR3 has 13 residues. The V and J ends lost 0 bases and 0 bases respectively, with 2 bases between them. The CDR3 coding sequence is TGCGCCAGCAGCTTGGATAGCACAGATACGCAGTATTTT. The encoded protein is CASSLDSTDTQYF. Filled out from reference TRBV5-1 and TRBJ2-3, the complete variable domain reads KAGVTQTPRYLIKTRGQQVTLSCSPISGHRSVSWYQQTPGQGLQFLFEYFSETQRNKGNFPGRFSGRQFSNSRSEMNVSTLELGDSALYLCASSLDSTDTQYFGPGTRLTVL.

CDR3 sequence reads: CATSRDKLQAHSNQPQHF. The CDR3 DNA reads as TGTGCCACCAGCAGAGATAAACTGCAGGCTCATAGCAATCAGCCCCAGCATTTT. This chain uses TRBV15 with TRBJ1-5; no clear D gene. With 0 bases removed from V and 0 bases from J, the gap between germline ends came to 15 bases. The CDR3 extends over 18 amino acids. Germline-derived CDR1 and CDR2 are LNHNV and YYDKDF (reference sequence).

CDR3 protein: CASSLERGGGTEAFF. In DNA, the CDR3 is TGTGCCAGCAGCTTAGAAAGGGGAGGAGGCACTGAAGCTTTCTTT. The chain recombines TRBV7-8 with TRBJ1-1, with a weak D call TRBD1 (5 bases). This CDR3 is 15 amino acids long. The V end was cut by 1 base, the J end by 4 bases, with 13 bases between. CDR1 is SGHVS, CDR2 FQNEAQ, per germline.

V and J are TRBV11-2 and TRBJ2-7, with 8 bases fitting TRBD2. Germline V gene sequence: CDR1 SGHAT, CDR2 FQNNGV. CDR3 size: 14 residues. Trimming cost V 2 bases and J 3 bases; bases outside gene matches: 3. This CDR3 is CASSLRGGYYEQYF. The CDR3 DNA reads as TGTGCCAGCAGCTTACGGGGGGGGTACTACGAGCAGTACTTC.

In this sample, this clone turned up a few times. This chain connects TRBV5-4 to TRBJ1-5; no reliable D call. This CDR3 spans 14 amino acids. CDR1 is SGHNT, CDR2 YYREEE, per germline (reference sequence). V gave up 5 bases and J gave up 5 bases, with 14 bases separating them. CDR3 bases: TGTGCCAGCAGTCAGGACCCTTCCGATCAGCCCCAGCATTTT. This gives the protein CASSQDPSDQPQHF.

This chain uses TRBV4-1 with TRBJ2-3; no firm D call. Germline V gene lookup returns CDR1 MGHRA and CDR2 YSYEKL. Deletions cut 4 bases from V and 0 bases from J, with 11 bases between. The CDR3 loop spans 15 amino acids. The CDR3 reads CASSPHPASTDTQYF. CDR3 nucleotides: TGCGCCAGCAGCCCTCATCCTGCTAGCACAGATACGCAGTATTTT.

This clone occurred a few times. The chain has TRBV6-1 and TRBJ1-2; D gene unclear. V lost 6 bases and J 4 bases, leaving 9 bases between the germline ends. This CDR3 is 12 amino acids long. The germline V gene encodes CDR1 MNHNS and CDR2 SASEGT. CDR3 DNA sequence: TGTGCCAGCAGCCCGAATTCCTATGGCTACACCTTC. Translation gives CASSPNSYGYTF.

The rearrangement joins TRBV18 to TRBJ2-3; the match to TRBD2 covers 11 bases. With 4 bases clipped from V and 2 bases from J, the junction kept 11 bases outside the gene matches. Looked up from germline, CDR1 is KGHSH and CDR2 is LQKENI. CDR3 size: 18 residues. The CDR3, as DNA: TGTGCCAGCTCACGCCTATCTGGGACTAGCGGTTTCACAGATACGCAGTATTTT. Residues: CASSRLSGTSGFTDTQYF.

V and J are TRBV4-1 and TRBJ1-2, with D maybe TRBD1 (5 bases). From germline, CDR1 is MGHRA and CDR2 YSYEKL. The CDR3 is 16 amino acids. V was pared by 1 base and J by 6 bases, with 18 bases between. The CDR3 nucleotides are TGCGCCAGCAGCCAAGGGCTTGGGACGGCGCCTAATGGCTACACCTTC. Translated, it gives CASSQGLGTAPNGYTF.

The chain carries TRBV5-4 and TRBJ1-1, with 9 bases lining up with TRBD1. The CDR3 has 18 residues. Germline values: CDR1 SGHNT, CDR2 YYREEE (reference sequence). Trimming removed 2 bases from V and 0 bases from J; junction bases left unmatched: 11. CDR3 DNA sequence: TGTGCCAGCAGCTTAGACTGGGACAGGGATTATCTGAACACTGAAGCTTTCTTT. Its translation: CASSLDWDRDYLNTEAFF.

The V and J genes are TRBV12-5 and TRBJ2-2, with a tentative D call TRBD1 (6 bases). Germline V gives CDR1 LGHNT, CDR2 FRNRAP. This CDR3 has 13 residues. Trimming pared 7 bases from V and 5 bases from J, leaving 11 bases between. The CDR3 DNA is TGTGCTAGTGAGACCGACAGGACCGGGGAGCTGTTTTTT. Protein product: CASETDRTGELFF.

This clone turned up a few times. The genes are TRBV5-1 and TRBJ1-1, with D perhaps matching TRBD1 (6 bases). The CDR3 length is 15 residues. The V gene lost 4 bases and the J gene lost 1 base, with 14 bases spanning the gap. The germline CDR1 and CDR2 sequences are SGHRS and YFSETQ. CDR3 protein: CASSLVLDRNTEAFF. The CDR3, as DNA: TGCGCCAGCAGCCTGGTCTTGGACAGGAACACTGAAGCTTTCTTT.

The genes are TRBV4-2 and TRBJ1-4; D not resolved. The CDR3 runs to 15 residues. Germline V gene sequence: CDR1 LGHNA, CDR2 YNFKEQ. Trimming pared 8 bases from V and 4 bases from J, leaving 17 bases between. The CDR3 DNA sequence: TGTGCCAGCGCGCCCCCTCGGGATGGTAATGAAAAACTGTTTTTT. It specifies CASAPPRDGNEKLFF.

CDR3 region: CASSLVWGQGRVMNTEAFF. The CDR3 DNA reads TGTGCCAGCAGCTTAGTATGGGGACAGGGCAGGGTAATGAACACTGAAGCTTTCTTT. This sequence joins TRBV5-8 and TRBJ1-1; 9 nucleotides match TRBD1. CDR1 is SGHTS and CDR2 is YDEGEE in the germline V gene. Germline trimming cut 2 bases from V and 0 bases from J; bases unmatched to any gene: 14. The CDR3 runs 19 residues. The whole variable domain, filled in from reference TRBV5-8 and TRBJ1-1, reads EAGVTQSPTHLIKTRGQQATLRCSPISGHTSVYWYQQALGLGLQFLLWYDEGEERNRGNFPPRFSGRQFPNYSSELNVNALELEDSALYLCASSLVWGQGRVMNTEAFFGQGTRLTVV.

The V and J genes are TRBV19 and TRBJ2-7; no definite D call. CDR3 length: 15 residues. Germline CDR1 LNHDA, CDR2 SQIVND (reference sequence). V was shortened by 0 bases and J by 2 bases, with 11 bases between the two germline ends. The CDR3 DNA sequence: TGTGCCAGTAGTATAGAGGGCAGGTCCGCCTACGAGCAGTACTTC. It encodes CASSIEGRSAYEQYF.

The chain recombines TRBV7-2 with TRBJ1-6; a weak D match, TRBD1 (6 bases). The CDR3 length is 15 residues. CDR1 and CDR2 (germline): SGHTA, FQGNSA. V lost 0 bases and J lost 4, with 7 bases in between. CDR3 in DNA: TGTGCCAGCAGCTTAGCAGGGGGTTATAATTCACCCCTCCACTTT. Its protein product is CASSLAGGYNSPLHF.

V is TRBV5-4 and J is TRBJ1-1; 7 nucleotides line up with TRBD1. The CDR3 loop spans 14 amino acids. Germline values: CDR1 SGHNT, CDR2 YYREEE (reference sequence). V shed 5 bases and J 7 bases; nucleotides not matched to a gene: 11. The CDR3 loop reads CASSPKDRVVEAFF. The CDR3 nucleotides read TGTGCCAGCAGTCCGAAAGACAGGGTGGTTGAAGCTTTCTTT.

This clone was picked up one time. The rearrangement links TRBV19 to TRBJ1-5, with D tentatively TRBD1 (5 bases). The CDR3 spans 15 residues. CDR1 LNHDA and CDR2 SQIVND come from the germline V gene (reference sequence). V gave up 6 bases and J gave up 1 base, with 13 bases separating them. CDR3 sequence reads: CASRLGVTSNQPQHF. The CDR3 nucleotides read TGTGCCAGTAGATTGGGGGTCACAAGCAATCAGCCCCAGCATTTT.

The chain links TRBV19 to TRBJ2-7, with D possibly TRBD2 on 6 matching bases. Germline V gene lookup returns CDR1 LNHDA and CDR2 SQIVND (reference sequence). This CDR3 comprises 14 residues. V lost 3 bases and J 2 bases, leaving 11 bases between the germline ends. CDR3 region: CASSIGTETYEQYF. CDR3 coding DNA: TGTGCCAGTAGTATCGGGACTGAAACCTACGAGCAGTACTTC. Drawing the rest from reference TRBV19 and TRBJ2-7, the complete variable domain is DGGITQSPKYLFRKEGQNVTLSCEQNLNHDAMYWYRQDPGQGLRLIYYSQIVNDFQKGDIAEGYSVSREKKESFPLTVTSAQKNPTAFYLCASSIGTETYEQYFGPGTRLTVT.

The chain carries TRBV7-6 and TRBJ2-2; 9 bases align to TRBD2. The V segment lost 0 bases and the J segment 2 bases; nucleotides outside the gene matches: 7. Germline CDR1 SGHVS, CDR2 FNYEAQ. CDR3 length: 18 residues. The CDR3 here is CASSLALSGGLNTGELFF. The DNA for the CDR3 is TGTGCCAGCAGCTTAGCGCTTAGCGGGGGTCTTAACACCGGGGAGCTGTTTTTT.

This chain connects TRBV19 to TRBJ2-5, with D unresolved. The germline V gene encodes CDR1 LNHDA and CDR2 SQIVND (reference sequence). The CDR3 runs to 15 residues. With 1 base removed from V and 1 base from J, the gap between germline ends came to 10 bases. CDR3 DNA sequence: TGTGCCAGTAGTATAGGACCCTATCCCCAAGAGACCCAGTACTTC. Translating it yields CASSIGPYPQETQYF.

This chain links TRBV7-2 with TRBJ1-5; 7 positions agree with TRBD1. The CDR3 loop spans 15 amino acids. V shed 2 bases and J 6 bases; nucleotides not matched to a gene: 7. Germline V lookup: CDR1 SGHTA, CDR2 FQGNSA. CDR3 residues: CASSLHGGQIQPQHF. CDR3 nucleotide sequence: TGTGCCAGCAGCTTACACGGGGGACAGATTCAGCCCCAGCATTTT.

This clone was recorded a few times. V gene TRBV7-2 combines with J gene TRBJ2-7; D possibly matches TRBD1 or TRBD2 (5 bases each). Trimming cost V 1 base and J 1 base, with 11 bases left between them. The CDR3 is 15 residues long. Per the germline V gene, CDR1 is SGHTA and CDR2 is FQGNSA. CDR3 sequence: CASSLERDGSYEQYF. The CDR3 DNA follows: TGTGCCAGCAGCTTAGAAAGGGACGGATCCTACGAGCAGTACTTC. Full variable domain (remainder filled in from reference TRBV7-2 and TRBJ2-7): GAGVSQSPSNKVTEKGKDVELRCDPISGHTALYWYRQSLGQGLEFLIYFQGNSAPDKSGLPSDRFSAERTGGSVSTLTIQRTQQEDSAVYLCASSLERDGSYEQYFGPGTRLTVT.

The V and J genes are TRBV2 and TRBJ1-4; D not resolved. Trimming left V 2 bases short and J 4 bases short, with 8 bases between. CDR1 and CDR2 (germline): SNHLY, FYNNEI. CDR3 length equals 14 residues. The CDR3 here is CASSESSNNEKLFF. The CDR3 nucleotides are TGTGCCAGCAGTGAAAGCAGTAATAATGAAAAACTGTTTTTT.

V and J are TRBV30 and TRBJ1-1, with a weak D call TRBD1 (5 bases). The CDR3 consists of 14 residues. V dropped 2 bases and J dropped 2 bases, with 12 bases sitting between them. CDR1 and CDR2 from the germline V gene are GTSNPN and SVGIG (reference sequence). The DNA for the CDR3 is TGTGCCTGGAGTACCCGGGACCTTAACACTGAAGCTTTCTTT. This gives the protein CAWSTRDLNTEAFF.

V and J are TRBV6-5 and TRBJ1-6; D remains ambiguous. Trimming left V 5 bases short and J 6 bases short, with 11 bases between. Germline CDR1 MNHEY, CDR2 SVGAGI. This CDR3 has 14 amino acids. CDR3 in DNA: TGTGCCAGCAGTCCCGGACTACCTAATTCACCCCTCCACTTT. Residues: CASSPGLPNSPLHF.

A few counts support this clone. This specimen includes other DNA sequences encoding the same CDR3. The gene calls are TRBV10-3 and TRBJ1-1, with D maybe TRBD1 (5 bases). V was pared by 8 bases and J by 0 bases, with 7 bases between. The CDR3 has 12 amino acids. The germline gives CDR1 ENHRY, CDR2 SYGVKD. CDR3 region: CAIGGLNTEAFF. The DNA of the CDR3 is TGTGCCATCGGGGGACTGAACACTGAAGCTTTCTTT.